These T cell receptor beta chains were read from a single sample in a study of identifying expanded T cells in peripheral blood. The method was immunoSEQ multiplex PCR; TCRdb's version includes in-frame clones alone and lacks a portion of them. This sample has around 95,000 clones, with roughly 88% found just once. Sequenced: blood. The receptors derive from a person between 18 and 70 years old in good health. Each CDR3 is given with its conserved first and last residue. A D gene is named only where the DNA matches it firmly. Part of the rows lack a size; the others show once, few, many or a class for expanded clones.

TRBJ2-2 - TRBV2 - TGTGCCAGCAAGGAGTCAGGAGTAGTTACCGGGGAGCTGTTTTTT CASKESGVVTGELFF
TRBJ2-3 TRBD2 TRBV18 - TGTGCCAGCTCACCACCCGGGGGGGCAGATACGCAGTATTTT CASSPPGGADTQYF
TRBJ1-1 - TRBV29-1 - TGCAGCGTTGTACCCCTCCCGGACACTGAAGCTTTCTTT CSVVPLPDTEAFF
TRBJ1-5 - TRBV18 - TGTGCCAGCTCACCGGGAAGGGCGGAGGGGCTGGGGCAGCCCCAGCATTTT CASSPGRAEGLGQPQHF
TRBJ2-2 - TRBV30 - TGTGCCTGGAGCTCGAGGATAGGTACCGGGGAGCTGTTTTTT CAWSSRIGTGELFF
TRBJ2-5 TRBD1 TRBV5-1 - TGCGCCAGCAGCTTGGTTCCGGGACAGGAGGAGACCCAGTACTTC CASSLVPGQEETQYF
TRBJ2-2 - TRBV9 once TGTGCCAGCAGCGTAGCGCGACAGCAGAACACCGGGGAGCTGTTTTTT CASSVARQQNTGELFF
TRBJ2-7 TRBD1 TRBV7-6 - TGTGCCAGCAGCTTAGAAACGGACAGGGTCGGCTCCTACGAGCAGTACTTC CASSLETDRVGSYEQYF
TRBJ2-3 - TRBV15 - TGTGCCACCAGCAGAGACCTCCTCAGGGGATTGGGAGATACGCAGTATTTT CATSRDLLRGLGDTQYF
TRBJ1-5 - TRBV19 - TGTGCCAGTAGTATCGCAGGGGGCAATCAGCCCCAGCATTTT CASSIAGGNQPQHF
TRBJ2-7 - TRBV4-3 once TGCGCCAGCAGCCAAGCGGGCGGGAACTACGAGCAGTACTTC CASSQAGGNYEQYF
TRBJ2-2 - TRBV27 - TGTGCCAGCAGTTTGAATACGGGGGGCGTGGTTCTCGGGGAGCTGTTTTTT CASSLNTGGVVLGELFF
TRBJ1-1 - TRBV6-6 - TGTGCCAGCTATGGGACACCCATGAACACTGAAGCTTTCTTT CASYGTPMNTEAFF
TRBJ2-7 - TRBV7-9 few TGTGCCACCTCGGAACAGTACGAGCAGTACTTC CATSEQYEQYF
TRBJ2-7 TRBD1 TRBV6-5 - TGTGCCAGCAGTTACTCGACGGGACAGCTCTACGAGCAGTACTTC CASSYSTGQLYEQYF
TRBJ2-2 TRBD2 TRBV7-3 - TGTGCCAGCAGTTCGGGGGGTAACACCGGGGAGCTGTTTTTT CASSSGGNTGELFF
TRBJ2-2 TRBD2 TRBV7-6 once TGTGCCAGCAGCCCCGGGACTAACTCACTTAGCACCGGGGAGCTGTTTTTT CASSPGTNSLSTGELFF
TRBJ2-7 - TRBV2 once TGTGCCAGCTTCCTTAGGGGGGGCTCCTACGAGCAGTACTTC CASFLRGGSYEQYF
TRBJ2-4 - TRBV4-1 once TGCGCCAGCAGCCAAGGTCCGATAGCCAAAAACATTCAGTACTTC CASSQGPIAKNIQYF
TRBJ1-1 TRBD1 TRBV7-2 - TGTGCCAGCAGCTTAACCCGTATGACAGGGTTTAGGACTGAAGCTTTCTTT CASSLTRMTGFRTEAFF
TRBJ1-1 - TRBV5-4 - TGTGCCAGCAGCTTAATTTTAGGGGGAACGGGAATGAACACTGAAGCTTTCTTT CASSLILGGTGMNTEAFF
TRBJ1-5 - TRBV19 - TGTGCCAGTACCGTATCCGATCAGCCCCAGCATTTT CASTVSDQPQHF
TRBJ2-5 - TRBV5-1 - TGCGCCAGCAGCTACGGGACGTACCAAGAGACCCAGTACTTC CASSYGTYQETQYF
TRBJ2-1 TRBD2 TRBV18 - TGTGCCAGCTCACGAACAAGCGGGGGGTCTGAGCAGTTCTTC CASSRTSGGSEQFF
TRBJ1-5 - TRBV12-5 - TGTGCTAGTGGTTTTTTGGGGGTTGGGGGCAATCAGCCCCAGCATTTT CASGFLGVGGNQPQHF
TRBJ2-1 TRBD1 TRBV4-1 - TGCGCCAGCAGCCAGGGAGGACAGGGGTACAATGAGCAGTTCTTC CASSQGGQGYNEQFF
TRBJ2-3 - TRBV7-9 once TGTGCCAGCAGCTTATCTTCGACAGATACGCAGTATTTT CASSLSSTDTQYF
TRBJ2-7 - TRBV7-2 - TGTGCCAGCAGCTATCCCCCTCGTACCTACGAGCAGTACTTC CASSYPPRTYEQYF
TRBJ1-2 - TRBV5-1 - TGCGCCAGCAGCTTAACAGCGGATGGCTACACCTTC CASSLTADGYTF
TRBJ1-2 - TRBV11-1 - TGTGCCAGCAGCTTGGTGGACTACTATGGCTACACCTTC CASSLVDYYGYTF
TRBJ1-1 - TRBV19 - TGTGCCAGTAGTATAGAGCCCCGAACAGGTTGGAGAACTGAAGCTTTCTTT CASSIEPRTGWRTEAFF
TRBJ1-1 - TRBV27 - TGTGCCAGCAGTCCCCGGCAGGCCACTGAAGCTTTCTTT CASSPRQATEAFF
TRBJ2-1 - TRBV7-9 - TGTGCCAGCAGCTTAATACAGGGTGCTACAATGAGGCAGTTCTTC CASSLIQGATMRQFF
TRBJ1-6 - TRBV7-8 - TGTGCCAGCAGTTCGACCGGGACGTTGCGGGACTTAATGACACCCCTCCACTTT CASSSTGTLRDLMTPLHF
TRBJ2-1 - TRBV9 - TGTGCCAGCAGCCCCGAGACATTTTATTTGGATGAGCAGTTCTTC CASSPETFYLDEQFF
TRBJ1-1 - TRBV25-1 - TGTGCCAGCAGTGATTACCACTCAAAGGGGATGAACACTGAAGCTTTCTTT CASSDYHSKGMNTEAFF
TRBJ2-7 TRBD1 TRBV7-8 - TGTGCCAGCAGCTGGGGACAGGGGGCTGCCTACGAGCAGTACTTC CASSWGQGAAYEQYF
TRBJ1-5 - TRBV4-2 - TGTGCCAGCAGCCAAGAAGCATCGGGGCTAGGGCAGCCCCAGCATTTT CASSQEASGLGQPQHF
TRBJ1-6 TRBD1 TRBV6-5 - TGTGCCTCCAAAGGGGGACAGACTTCACCCCTCCACTTT CASKGGQTSPLHF
TRBJ2-6 - TRBV5-1 - TGCGCCAGCAGCTTGAGGCGACAGTCGCCTGGGGCCAACGTCCTGACTTTC CASSLRRQSPGANVLTF